Following are 17 T cell receptor beta chains from one sample sequenced in a study of T cell repertoires in cytomegalovirus infection. TCRdb called the reads again in MiXCR, with one record for every CDR3 protein. The sample shows around 280,000 distinct CDR3 sequences, 9.6% of them seen only once. Sequences were obtained from PBMCs. The source of these receptors is a human donor in good health (CMV status not recorded). Some clones in this sample may be carry-over from other donors' samples.

In its sample, this clonotype was seen a few times. The chain employs TRBV6-2 or TRBV6-3 and TRBJ2-1; 9 bases map to TRBD1. Trimming removed 8 bases from V and 5 bases from J; junction bases left unmatched: 7. The CDR3 is made up of 14 amino acids. Germline CDR1 is MNHEY and CDR2 is SVGEGT. The CDR3 spells CASDRGDTHNEQFF. Written as DNA, the CDR3 is TGTGCCAGCGACAGGGGGGATACCCACAATGAGCAGTTCTTC.

At least ten counts were recorded for this clonotype. This chain joins TRBV12-3 or TRBV12-4 and TRBJ2-6; the D call may be TRBD1 or TRBD2 (5 bases each). The CDR3 is 19 amino acids. Trimming shortened V by 3 bases and J by 0 bases, and 18 bases separated the two germline ends. CDR3 amino acids: CASSFILEGSGSGANVLTF. Written as DNA, the CDR3 is TGTGCCAGCAGTTTTATCCTCGAGGGGAGTGGCTCTGGGGCCAACGTCCTGACTTTC.

This clonotype was detected ten times or more. V usage is TRBV12-3 or TRBV12-4 and J usage is TRBJ2-7; TRBD1 is a possible D gene (6 bases). The V and J ends lost 6 bases and 9 bases respectively, with 12 bases between them. This CDR3 comprises 11 residues. CDR3 bases: TGTGCCAGCAGCAAGACAGGAGTGCAGTACTTC. Encoded protein: CASSKTGVQYF.

There are many counts of this clonotype. This chain joins TRBV7-6 and TRBJ1-5, with D uncertain. The CDR3 is 16 residues long. Between the trimmed V and J ends, which lost 2 bases and 0 bases, there was a span of 11 bases. From germline, CDR1 is SGHVS and CDR2 FNYEAQ. CDR3 region: CASSLLVGGSNQPQHF. CDR3 bases: TGTGCCAGCAGCTTATTGGTGGGCGGTAGCAATCAGCCCCAGCATTTT.

Many counts were recorded for this clonotype. The chain links TRBV20-1 to TRBJ1-2; maybe TRBD1 (6 bases). The CDR3 loop spans 15 amino acids. Germline CDR1 DFQATT, CDR2 SNEGSKA (reference sequence). Trimming took off 3 bases at V and 3 bases at J, with 17 bases between the two ends. This CDR3 is CSARKPEKGDYGYTF. DNA for the CDR3: TGCAGTGCTAGGAAACCAGAGAAGGGGGACTATGGCTACACCTTC.

The chain is built from TRBV14 and TRBJ2-5, with D perhaps matching TRBD2 (6 bases). V was shortened by 2 bases and J by 5 bases, with 12 bases between the two germline ends. Looked up from germline, CDR1 is SGHDN and CDR2 is FVKESK. This CDR3 is built from 14 residues. CDR3 coding DNA: TGTGCCAGCAGCCAATCTAGGGACTCGGAGACCCAGTACTTC. Its translation: CASSQSRDSETQYF.

The table lists this clonotype with many counts. The V call is TRBV11-1, the J call TRBJ1-1; 7 bases are shared with TRBD1. Looked up from germline, CDR1 is SGHAT and CDR2 is FQDESV (reference sequence). The CDR3 is made up of 13 amino acids. Trimming took 6 bases from V and 4 from J; bases not matched to a gene: 5. As DNA, the CDR3 is TGTGCCAGCAGACTCTCAGGGGGCACTGAAGCTTTCTTT. The encoded protein is CASRLSGGTEAFF.

The rearrangement joins TRBV10-3 to TRBJ2-1, with 12 positions matching TRBD1. CDR3 length equals 17 residues. With V trimmed by 2 bases and J by 9 bases, 11 bases remained unmatched. The germline V gene encodes CDR1 ENHRY and CDR2 SYGVKD. This chain's CDR3 is CAISERVGTGGRGEQFF. CDR3 nucleotide sequence: TGTGCCATCAGTGAGCGTGTTGGGACAGGGGGCCGAGGTGAGCAGTTCTTC.

This clonotype was observed many times. The chain combines TRBV2 with TRBJ1-1; D is possibly TRBD1 (6 bases). The CDR3 runs 16 residues. Germline V CDR1 and CDR2: SNHLY, FYNNEI. Trimming took off 1 base at V and 1 base at J, with 13 bases between the two ends. The CDR3 coding sequence is TGTGCCAGCAGTGAAGGGGGGGCAGGGAGGAACACTGAAGCTTTCTTT. Protein sequence: CASSEGGAGRNTEAFF.

This clonotype has ten or more counts. The chain has TRBV5-8 and TRBJ1-2; D is possibly TRBD1 (5 bases). The germline gives CDR1 SGHTS, CDR2 YDEGEE. V was trimmed by 0 bases and J by 2 bases, leaving 11 bases between them. The CDR3 consists of 15 residues. The CDR3 loop is CASSLGPGPNYGYTF. The CDR3 region has the DNA TGTGCCAGCAGCTTGGGTCCGGGACCAAACTATGGCTACACCTTC.

This clonotype was observed at least ten times. The rearrangement joins TRBV7-9 to TRBJ1-5; D remains ambiguous. Germline values: CDR1 SEHNR, CDR2 FQNEAQ (reference sequence). V was clipped by 1 base and J by 6 bases, with 10 bases between them. This CDR3 spans 14 amino acids. The CDR3 here is CASSLGDSSQPQHF. CDR3 in DNA: TGTGCCAGCAGCTTAGGAGACTCGAGTCAGCCCCAGCATTTT.

This clonotype was seen repeatedly, ten times or more. The chain recombines TRBV2 with TRBJ1-5; a possible D gene is TRBD1 (5 bases). There are 15 residues in the CDR3. Trimming shortened V by 2 bases and J by 6 bases, and 14 bases separated the two germline ends. From germline, CDR1 is SNHLY and CDR2 FYNNEI. CDR3 nucleotide sequence: TGTGCCAGCAGTGAACTCCTCCCAGGGACTCAGCCCCAGCATTTT. It translates to CASSELLPGTQPQHF.

This clonotype was found many times. The genes are TRBV12-3 or TRBV12-4 and TRBJ1-1, with TRBD1 as a possible D gene (5 bases). V was shortened by 5 bases and J by 5 bases, with 15 bases between the two germline ends. CDR3 length: 14 amino acids. CDR3 amino acids: CASSPLGGITEAFF. In DNA, the CDR3 is TGTGCCAGCAGTCCCCTCGGGGGAATTACTGAAGCTTTCTTT.

Many counts were recorded for this clonotype. CDR3 in DNA: TGTGCCAGCTCACCGGCGTACATGAACACTGAAGCTTTCTTT. Translation: CASSPAYMNTEAFF. This chain uses TRBV18 with TRBJ1-1; no reliable D call. The CDR3 runs to 14 residues. The germline CDR1 and CDR2 sequences are KGHSH and LQKENI. With 3 bases removed from V and 0 bases from J, the gap between germline ends came to 8 bases.

This clonotype has a count of ten or more. This chain links TRBV6-6 with TRBJ2-5; 10 bases fit TRBD2. Germline values: CDR1 MNHNY, CDR2 SVGAGI (reference sequence). Losses at the gene ends were 6 bases for V and 5 bases for J; bases not matched to a gene: 9. The CDR3 loop spans 15 amino acids. Here the CDR3 reads CASSLGLASPETQYF. Here the CDR3 DNA reads TGTGCCAGCAGCCTGGGACTAGCGTCTCCGGAGACCCAGTACTTC.

About this clonotype: This may come from a read error, since a much larger clone is one base off. The CDR3 coding sequence is TGTGCCAACAAGGCAGGGCCGAATTCACCCCTCCACTTT. It codes for CANKAGPNSPLHF. The chain recombines TRBV2 with TRBJ1-6; the D gene is possibly TRBD1 (5 bases). Germline-derived CDR1 and CDR2 are SNHLY and FYNNEI. Trimming stripped 10 bases from V and 7 bases from J, with 14 bases between. The CDR3 has 13 residues.

This chain connects TRBV7-9 to TRBJ2-1; 13 bases fit TRBD2. Trimming removed 5 bases from V and 6 bases from J; junction bases left unmatched: 13. Looked up from germline, CDR1 is SEHNR and CDR2 is FQNEAQ (reference sequence). The CDR3 runs to 18 residues. The CDR3 sequence is CASSRPTSGGPSRNEQFF. The CDR3 nucleotides are TGTGCCAGCAGCCGCCCGACTAGCGGGGGGCCTTCCCGCAATGAGCAGTTCTTC. Drawing the rest from reference TRBV7-9 and TRBJ2-1, the complete variable domain is DTGVSQNPRHKITKRGQNVTFRCDPISEHNRLYWYRQTLGQGPEFLTYFQNEAQLEKSRLLSDRFSAERPKGSFSTLEIQRTEQGDSAMYLCASSRPTSGGPSRNEQFFGPGTRLTVL.